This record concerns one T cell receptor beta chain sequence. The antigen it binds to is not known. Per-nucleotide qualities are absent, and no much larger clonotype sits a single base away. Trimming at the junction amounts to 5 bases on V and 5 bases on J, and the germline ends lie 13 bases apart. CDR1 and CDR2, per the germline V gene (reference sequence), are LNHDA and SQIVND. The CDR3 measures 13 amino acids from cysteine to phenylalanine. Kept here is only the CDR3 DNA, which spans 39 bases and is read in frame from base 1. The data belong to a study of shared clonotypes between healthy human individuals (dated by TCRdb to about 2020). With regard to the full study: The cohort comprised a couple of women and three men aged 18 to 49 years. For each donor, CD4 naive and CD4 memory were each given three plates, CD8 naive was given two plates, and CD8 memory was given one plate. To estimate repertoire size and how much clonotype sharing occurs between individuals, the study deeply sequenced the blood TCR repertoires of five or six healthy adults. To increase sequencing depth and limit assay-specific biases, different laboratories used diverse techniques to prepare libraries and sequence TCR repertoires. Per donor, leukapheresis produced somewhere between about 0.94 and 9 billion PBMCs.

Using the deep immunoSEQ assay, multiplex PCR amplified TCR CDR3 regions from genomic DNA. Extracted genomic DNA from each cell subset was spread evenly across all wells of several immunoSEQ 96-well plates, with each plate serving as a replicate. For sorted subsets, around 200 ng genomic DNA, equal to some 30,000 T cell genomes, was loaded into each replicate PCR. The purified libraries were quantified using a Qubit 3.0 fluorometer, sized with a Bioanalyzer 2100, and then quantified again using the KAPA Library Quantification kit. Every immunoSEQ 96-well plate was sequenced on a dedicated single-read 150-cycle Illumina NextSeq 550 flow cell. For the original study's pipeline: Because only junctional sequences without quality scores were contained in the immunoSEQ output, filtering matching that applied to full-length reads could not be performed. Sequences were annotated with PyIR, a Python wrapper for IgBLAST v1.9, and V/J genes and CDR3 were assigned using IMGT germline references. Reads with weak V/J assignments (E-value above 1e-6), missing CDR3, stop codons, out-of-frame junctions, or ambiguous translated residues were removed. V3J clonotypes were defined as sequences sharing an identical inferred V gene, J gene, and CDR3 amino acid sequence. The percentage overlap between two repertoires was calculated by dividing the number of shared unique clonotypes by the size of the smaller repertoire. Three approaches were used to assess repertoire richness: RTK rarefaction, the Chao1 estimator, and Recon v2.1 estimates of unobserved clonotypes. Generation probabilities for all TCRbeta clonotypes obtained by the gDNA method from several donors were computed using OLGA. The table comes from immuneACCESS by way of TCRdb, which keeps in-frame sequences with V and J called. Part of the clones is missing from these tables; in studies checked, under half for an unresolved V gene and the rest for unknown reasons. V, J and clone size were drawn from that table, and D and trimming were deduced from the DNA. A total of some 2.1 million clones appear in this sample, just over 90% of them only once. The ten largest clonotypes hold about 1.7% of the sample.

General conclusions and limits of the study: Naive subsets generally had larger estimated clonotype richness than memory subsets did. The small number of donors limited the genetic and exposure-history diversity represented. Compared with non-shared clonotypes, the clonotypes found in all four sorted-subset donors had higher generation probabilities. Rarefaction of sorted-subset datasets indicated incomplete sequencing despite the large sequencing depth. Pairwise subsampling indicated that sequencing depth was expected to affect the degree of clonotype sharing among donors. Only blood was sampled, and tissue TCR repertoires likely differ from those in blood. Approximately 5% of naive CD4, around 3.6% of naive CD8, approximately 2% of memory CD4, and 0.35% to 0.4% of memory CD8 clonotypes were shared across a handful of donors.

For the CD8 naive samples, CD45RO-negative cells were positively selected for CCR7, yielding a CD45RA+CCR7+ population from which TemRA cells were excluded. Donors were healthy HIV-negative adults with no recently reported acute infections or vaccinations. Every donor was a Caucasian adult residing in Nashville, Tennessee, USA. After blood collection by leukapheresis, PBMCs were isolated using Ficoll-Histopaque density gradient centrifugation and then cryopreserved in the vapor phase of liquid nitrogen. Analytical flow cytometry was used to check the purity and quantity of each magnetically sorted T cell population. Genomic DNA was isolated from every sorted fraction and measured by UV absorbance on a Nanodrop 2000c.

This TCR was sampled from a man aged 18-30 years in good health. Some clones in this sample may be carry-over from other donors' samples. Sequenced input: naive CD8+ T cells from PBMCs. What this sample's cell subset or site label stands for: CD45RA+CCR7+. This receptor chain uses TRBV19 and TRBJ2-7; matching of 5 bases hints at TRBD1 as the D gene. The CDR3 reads CASSLPGSDEQYF. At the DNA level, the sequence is TGTGCCAGTAGTTTGCCAGGGTCAGACGAGCAGTACTTC. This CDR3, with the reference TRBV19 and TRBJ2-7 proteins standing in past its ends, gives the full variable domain DGGITQSPKYLFRKEGQNVTLSCEQNLNHDAMYWYRQDPGQGLRLIYYSQIVNDFQKGDIAEGYSVSREKKESFPLTVTSAQKNPTAFYLCASSLPGSDEQYFGPGTRLTVT.